The entry below describes one T cell receptor beta chain. Its target is unknown. The entry originates in a study of CD8+CD57+ T cells in acquired aplastic anemia. Turning to the study itself: Mean DNA quantity obtained from sorted CD4+ and CD8+ cells was about 3.5 ug.

General study findings and limits: Found in both controls and patients were approximately 29 CD8+ CDR3 sequences. Patient and control CD8+ Simpson's diversity was not significantly different.

Investigators profiled TCR beta VDJ and CDR3 from genomic DNA template. TCRdb called the reads again in MiXCR, with one record for every CDR3 protein. The table lists more than 150,000 distinct CDR3 sequences, 40% to 55% of them singletons. V lost 11 bases and J lost 5; bases outside the gene matches: 10. Germline values: CDR1 PRHDT, CDR2 FYEKMQ (reference sequence). The CDR3 runs 15 residues. This clonotype was sampled from a human donor in good health. The genes are TRBV13 and TRBJ2-2; 11 positions match TRBD1. Specimen: sorted CD4+, CD8+, or CD8+CD57+ T cells (not recorded which) from PBMCs. The CDR3 nucleotides read TGTGCCGGCCTGAGACGGGACAGGGGGACCGGGGAGCTGTTTTTT. Encoded protein: CAGLRRDRGTGELFF.